These 5 T cell receptor beta chains came from one sample sequenced in a study of control samples from healthy donors and cancer patients. The method was immunoSEQ multiplex PCR; TCRdb's version includes in-frame clones alone and lacks a portion of them. The sample holds 110,000 or so clones, around 90% seen once. The sequenced sample consisted of blood. These receptors were taken from a middle-aged man in good health.

The CDR3 protein is CASSLMGRVLDGYTF. The CDR3 coding sequence is TGTGCCAGCAGCTTGATGGGACGGGTTCTTGATGGCTACACCTTC. The rearrangement uses TRBV5-4 and TRBJ1-2; a possible D gene is TRBD1 (5 bases). The CDR3 sequence is 15 residues long. V was shortened by 1 base and J by 6 bases, with 16 bases between the two germline ends. The germline gives CDR1 SGHNT, CDR2 YYREEE (reference sequence).

The gene calls are TRBV2 and TRBJ1-5; tentative D call: TRBD1 (5 bases). CDR3 size: 17 residues. V lost 6 bases and J lost 3, with 21 bases in between. The germline V gene encodes CDR1 SNHLY and CDR2 FYNNEI. CDR3 amino acids: CASSSQGAGFDNQPQHF. CDR3 sequence (DNA): TGTGCCAGCAGCTCCCAAGGGGCGGGATTCGACAATCAGCCCCAGCATTTT. The full variable domain, rest sourced from reference TRBV2 and TRBJ1-5, is EPEVTQTPSHQVTQMGQEVILRCVPISNHLYFYWYRQILGQKVEFLVSFYNNEISEKSEIFDDQFSVERPDGSNFTLKIRSTKLEDSAMYFCASSSQGAGFDNQPQHFGDGTRLSIL.

CDR3 protein: CATRATGWETQYF. In DNA, the CDR3 is TGTGCCACCAGGGCGACAGGGTGGGAGACCCAGTACTTC. The chain combines TRBV24-1 with TRBJ2-5; 7 bases fit TRBD1. V dropped 7 bases and J dropped 5; count of bases not matched to a gene: 6. The germline V gene has CDR1 KGHDR and CDR2 SFDVKD. The CDR3 contains 13 residues.

The CDR3 spells CAISDGGYTF. The CDR3 coding sequence is TGTGCCATCAGTGACGGGGGCTACACCTTC. The V call is TRBV10-3, the J call TRBJ1-2; D remains ambiguous. The V end was cut by 3 bases, the J end by 8 bases, with 4 bases between. The CDR3 is 10 amino acids. Germline V gene lookup returns CDR1 ENHRY and CDR2 SYGVKD.

The rearrangement joins TRBV10-2 to TRBJ1-6; D not certain. Germline CDR1 reads WSHSY; CDR2 reads SAAADI. This CDR3 has 15 residues. Deletions cut 2 bases from V and 2 bases from J, with 7 bases between. CDR3 bases: TGCGCCAGCAGTGAGAAGGAGACCTATAATTCACCCCTCCACTTT. This codes for CASSEKETYNSPLHF.